These 7 T cell receptor beta chains were all obtained from the same sample, sequenced in a study of T cells after yellow fever vaccination. TCRdb re-derived calls from the 5' RACE reads in MiXCR, one entry per CDR3 protein. This sample yields 150,000 to 200,000 distinct CDR3 sequences, of which almost 7% are seen a single time; around 2.3% belongs to the top ten. The sequences come from CD4+ T cells sorted from PBMCs, collected 5 days after the first yellow fever vaccination. These receptors were obtained from a man aged 18 to 29 who received the YFV17D yellow fever vaccine.

This clonotype has a handful of counts. The chain links TRBV7-9 to TRBJ2-7; D is unresolved. This CDR3 is 16 amino acids long. Trimming pared 1 base from V and 0 bases from J, leaving 13 bases between. CDR1 is SEHNR, CDR2 FQNEAQ, per germline (reference sequence). For the CDR3, the DNA is TGTGCCAGCAGCTTAGGAGGCGGCAGGAGCTCCTACGAGCAGTACTTC. Translating gives CASSLGGGRSSYEQYF.

At least ten counts were recorded for this clonotype. The chain has TRBV5-1 and TRBJ2-7, with D possibly being TRBD1 (6 bases). Per germline, CDR1 SGHRS and CDR2 YFSETQ. The V end lost 4 bases, the J end lost 2 bases, and 10 bases lay between the germline ends. This CDR3 is built from 13 residues. This chain's CDR3 is CASSRTDTYEQYF. In DNA, the CDR3 is TGCGCCAGCAGCCGGACAGACACCTACGAGCAGTACTTC.

This clonotype appeared many times. This sequence joins TRBV2 and TRBJ2-2; D ambiguous. The V end lost 10 bases, the J end lost 8 bases, and 11 bases lay between the germline ends. This CDR3 has 11 residues. Per the germline V gene, CDR1 is SNHLY and CDR2 is FYNNEI. For the CDR3, the DNA is TGTGCCACACGAGTAGAGGGGGAGCTGTTTTTT. It yields the protein CATRVEGELFF.

This clonotype has at least ten counts. J is TRBJ1-5 and V is TRBV6-2 or TRBV6-3; D ambiguous. This CDR3 region has 17 residues. The ends were cut back, 6 bases at V and 8 bases at J, with 26 bases in the middle. Germline assignment: CDR1 MNHEY and CDR2 SVGEGT. The CDR3 reads CASRRKLRSDRPEPQHF. In DNA form, the CDR3 reads TGTGCCAGCAGAAGAAAGCTTAGATCGGACCGCCCTGAGCCCCAGCATTTT.

This clonotype was observed a few times. V usage is TRBV2 and J usage is TRBJ1-1, with no clear D. Deletions cut 3 bases from V and 2 bases from J, with 7 bases between. This CDR3 region has 13 residues. The germline V gene has CDR1 SNHLY and CDR2 FYNNEI. The CDR3 DNA is TGTGCCAGCAGTGATCAGTTTAACACTGAAGCTTTCTTT. Translation: CASSDQFNTEAFF.

On this clonotype itself: This may stem from a read error, because a much larger clone lies one nucleotide away. This chain joins TRBV5-1 and TRBJ2-1; a weak D match, TRBD2 (6 bases). This CDR3 has 16 residues. The V end lost 0 bases, the J end lost 6 bases, and 16 bases lay between the germline ends. The germline CDR1 and CDR2 sequences are SGHRS and YFSETQ. The DNA of the CDR3 is TGCGCCAGCAGCTTGGTAGCGGTGGGTCTCAGCAATGAGCAGTTCTTC. It yields the protein CASSLVAVGLSNEQFF.

This clonotype turned up a few times. The rearrangement uses TRBV5-1 and TRBJ2-1; no reliable D call. Trimming shortened V by 4 bases and J by 8 bases, and 16 bases separated the two germline ends. CDR3 length: 14 residues. Germline assignment: CDR1 SGHRS and CDR2 YFSETQ. The chain's CDR3 is CASSPLDGFDEQFF. CDR3 nucleotides: TGCGCCAGCAGCCCCTTGGACGGGTTCGATGAGCAGTTCTTC.